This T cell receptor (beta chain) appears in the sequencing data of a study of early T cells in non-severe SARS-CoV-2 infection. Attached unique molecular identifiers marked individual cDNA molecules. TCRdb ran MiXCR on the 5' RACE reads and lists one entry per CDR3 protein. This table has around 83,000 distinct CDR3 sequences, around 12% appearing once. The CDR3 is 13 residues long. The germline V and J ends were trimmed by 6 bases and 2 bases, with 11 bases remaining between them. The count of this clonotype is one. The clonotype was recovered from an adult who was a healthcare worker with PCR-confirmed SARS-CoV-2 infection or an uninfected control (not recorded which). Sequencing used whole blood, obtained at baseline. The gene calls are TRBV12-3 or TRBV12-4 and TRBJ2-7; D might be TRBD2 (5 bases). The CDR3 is CASRRTGAYEQYF. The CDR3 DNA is TGTGCCAGCAGGCGGACTGGAGCCTACGAGCAGTACTTC.